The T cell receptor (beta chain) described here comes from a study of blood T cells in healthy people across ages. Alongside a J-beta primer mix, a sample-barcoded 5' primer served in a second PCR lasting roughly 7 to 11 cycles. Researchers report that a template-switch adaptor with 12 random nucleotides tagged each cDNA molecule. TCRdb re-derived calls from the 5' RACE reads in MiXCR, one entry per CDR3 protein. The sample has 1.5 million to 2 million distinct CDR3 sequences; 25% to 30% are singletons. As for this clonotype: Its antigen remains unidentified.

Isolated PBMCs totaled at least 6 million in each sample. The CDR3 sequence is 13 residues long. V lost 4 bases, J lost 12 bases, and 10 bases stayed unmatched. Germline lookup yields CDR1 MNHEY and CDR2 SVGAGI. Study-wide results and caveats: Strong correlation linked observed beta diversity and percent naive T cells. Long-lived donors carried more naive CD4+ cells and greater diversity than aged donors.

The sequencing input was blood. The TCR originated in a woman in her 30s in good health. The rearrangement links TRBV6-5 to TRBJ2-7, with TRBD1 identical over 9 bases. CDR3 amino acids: CASSSSRDRATYF. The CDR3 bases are TGTGCCAGCAGTTCCAGCAGGGACAGGGCGACGTACTTC.